A selection of T cell receptor beta chains follows, all from one sample in a study of blood T cell repertoires in COVID-19. This table comes from immunoSEQ multiplex PCR, and its TCRdb copy is limited to in-frame clones, with some not included. The data contain about 270,000 clones, 85% to 95% of them singletons. The sample consisted of PBMCs or T cells enriched from blood (not recorded which). The receptors stem from a man aged 40-50 years who had been exposed to COVID-19. Each CDR3 is given with its conserved first and last residue. The D gene is left open where the match is weak. Clone size is given for some rows only: seen once, a few or many times, or a class if the clone is expanded.

v_gene	len	j_gene	abundance	d_gene	CDR3nt	CDR3aa
TRBV28	14	TRBJ1-5	NA	TRBD1	TGTGCCAGCATTCGGGACAGTCGCAATCAGCCCCAGCATTTT	CASIRDSRNQPQHF
TRBV28	16	TRBJ1-5	once	NA	TGTGCCAGCAGTTTAGGGGGGGCAGGGCGCAATCAGCCCCAGCATTTT	CASSLGGAGRNQPQHF
TRBV7-6	15	TRBJ2-3	NA	TRBD1	TGTGCCAGCAGCTTCGGGACAGGAAGCACAGATACGCAGTATTTT	CASSFGTGSTDTQYF
TRBV7-6	11	TRBJ2-7	NA	NA	TGTGCCAGCGCGTCAGGCTACGAGCAGTACTTC	CASASGYEQYF
TRBV6-5	13	TRBJ2-5	NA	NA	TGTGCCAGCAGTCGGACACCCCAAGAGACCCAGTACTTC	CASSRTPQETQYF
TRBV28	14	TRBJ1-1	NA	NA	TGTGCCAGCAGTCTGTCGGTCAGGGCCACTGAAGCTTTCTTT	CASSLSVRATEAFF
TRBV4-1	17	TRBJ2-1	NA	NA	TGCGCCAGCAGCCAAGACCCATCAGGGGCTTCCTACAATGAGCAGTTCTTC	CASSQDPSGASYNEQFF
TRBV25-1	16	TRBJ2-7	NA	TRBD1	TGTGCCAGCAGTGTCGGCAGGGGGTTCAGGGCCTACGAGCAGTACTTC	CASSVGRGFRAYEQYF
TRBV7-3	14	TRBJ1-6	NA	NA	TGTGCCAGCAGCAAAGACCATAGCAATTCACCCCTCCACTTT	CASSKDHSNSPLHF
TRBV5-5	13	TRBJ1-2	NA	NA	TGTGCCAGCAGCTTGGTAACAGGGAATGGCTACACCTTC	CASSLVTGNGYTF
TRBV4-1	15	TRBJ1-5	NA	NA	TGCGCCAGCAGCCAAGTCGCCGGGAACAATCAGCCCCAGCATTTT	CASSQVAGNNQPQHF
TRBV4-2	15	TRBJ2-3	NA	TRBD2	TGTGCCAGCAGCCAAGATCAATCGCGGGAGCGTACGCAGTATTTT	CASSQDQSRERTQYF
TRBV12-5	17	TRBJ2-1	NA	TRBD2	TGTGCTAGTGGAGGGACTAGCGGGACGAGCTCCTACAATGAGCAGTTCTTC	CASGGTSGTSSYNEQFF
TRBV15	16	TRBJ1-4	NA	NA	TGTGCCACCAGCCTGGTAGGGGAGGCAGCAAATGAAAAACTGTTTTTT	CATSLVGEAANEKLFF
TRBV11-2	14	TRBJ2-7	NA	TRBD1	TGTGCCAGCAGCTTCGACAGGGGGGTCTACGAGCAGTACTTC	CASSFDRGVYEQYF
TRBV28	13	TRBJ2-1	NA	TRBD1	TGTGCCAGCAGTAGGGACAGGAGGGGTGAGCAGTTCTTC	CASSRDRRGEQFF
TRBV6-5	13	TRBJ1-2	NA	NA	TGTGCCAGCTGGTGGGCCAGAGGGAGTGGCTACACCTTC	CASWWARGSGYTF
TRBV4-3	15	TRBJ2-1	NA	NA	TGCGCCAGCAGCCAAGGAGGCGGGTTTAAGGATGAGCAGTTCTTC	CASSQGGGFKDEQFF
TRBV15	14	TRBJ2-7	NA	TRBD1	TGTGCCACCAGCAGAGGACAGGGGGCCGTCGAGCAGTACTTC	CATSRGQGAVEQYF
TRBV2	15	TRBJ2-7	NA	TRBD1	TGTGCCAGCAACAAAGGGACAGGGTGGGCGTACGAGCAGTACTTC	CASNKGTGWAYEQYF
TRBV11-2	14	TRBJ1-4	NA	TRBD1	TGTGCCAGCAGCCTTAGACAGGGCGCCAAAAAACTGTTTTTT	CASSLRQGAKKLFF
TRBV28	17	TRBJ2-5	NA	TRBD1	TGTGCCAGCACCTCTTCAGGGGGCCCGAGTCTAGGCGAGACCCAGTACTTC	CASTSSGGPSLGETQYF
TRBV30	15	TRBJ1-1	NA	NA	TGTGCCTGGAGTGTACGTTGGCGGGTCAACACTGAAGCTTTCTTT	CAWSVRWRVNTEAFF
TRBV14	18	TRBJ2-5	NA	TRBD1	TGTGCCAGCAGCCAAGATGGGACAGGGCTTAAACACCAAGAGACCCAGTACTTC	CASSQDGTGLKHQETQYF
TRBV7-6	15	TRBJ1-4	NA	NA	TGTGCCAGCAGCTTAGCTACAAGTTACAGGGAAAAACTGTTTTTT	CASSLATSYREKLFF
TRBV6-2/TRBV6-3	15	TRBJ2-7	few	TRBD1	TGTGCCAGCAGCCAGGGGGCTGGATGGGGCTACGAGCAGTACTTC	CASSQGAGWGYEQYF
TRBV19	14	TRBJ1-2	NA	TRBD1	TGTGCCAGTAGTATAGGACAGGGGGCGTATGGCTACACCTTC	CASSIGQGAYGYTF
TRBV24-1	18	TRBJ2-1	NA	NA	TGTGCCACCGAGCCAACCAGTTCTCCGGGTTTCTCCTACAATGAGCAGTTCTTC	CATEPTSSPGFSYNEQFF
TRBV9	18	TRBJ2-2	NA	NA	TGTGCCAGCAGCGTGGGACCAACAGGGAGAGCGAACACCGGGGAGCTGTTTTTT	CASSVGPTGRANTGELFF
TRBV2	14	TRBJ2-3	NA	NA	TGTGCCAGCAGTCCAGGGGCCGTCACAGATACGCAGTATTTT	CASSPGAVTDTQYF
TRBV18	15	TRBJ2-1	NA	NA	TGTGCCAGCTCACTAAACGGCCTCGGGGGATGGGAGCAGTTCTTC	CASSLNGLGGWEQFF
TRBV2	18	TRBJ2-6	NA	TRBD1	TGTGCCAGCCAGCTCCGGGACAGTGGTCTAACTGGGGCCAACGTCCTGACTTTC	CASQLRDSGLTGANVLTF